Listed here is a single TCR beta chain. Its antigen is as yet unknown. This specimen belongs to a study of cytomegalovirus exposure and HLA in healthy donors. The CDR3 length is 12 residues. Trimming shortened V by 10 bases and J by 4 bases, and 11 bases separated the two germline ends. The V gene's germline CDR1 is LNHDA and CDR2 SQIVND (reference sequence). Whole-study results and caveats: The study labeled more than 150 TCR beta chains cytomegalovirus-associated.

The PCR ran on 60 Vbeta and 13 Jbeta primers. The protocol was immunoSEQ multiplex PCR, while the TCRdb copy is restricted to in-frame clones and leaves out a portion. The data hold 130,000 or so clones, with 82% observed a single time. The genes are TRBV19 and TRBJ2-1; no clear D. The specimen sequenced was PBMCs. The receptor was derived from a man aged 18 to 30 in good health and CMV-seropositive. The CDR3 DNA sequence: TGTGCCACGCGAGAGTCGTACAATGAGCAGTTCTTC. It is translated as CATRESYNEQFF.